A single sample is the source of the 18 T cell receptor beta chains below, sequenced in a study of graft-versus-host responses after intestinal transplantation. Here immunoSEQ multiplex PCR was the method, and the copy in TCRdb shows in-frame clones only, minus some. Of around 88,000 clones listed, around four fifths were seen once; the top ten hold about a sixth. The antigens for these receptors are not known. The specimen was unstimulated CD8+ T cells sorted from spleen or lymph node cells, collected before intestinal transplant. Receptors were obtained from a human donor who received an intestinal transplant.

Only a few counts were recorded for this clone. CDR3 nucleotides: TGCGCCAGCAGCCAAACTAGCGGGGGAGCCCCCCAATACAATGAGCAGTTCTTC. This codes for CASSQTSGGAPQYNEQFF. This rearrangement joins TRBV4-1 to TRBJ2-1; 11 bases fit TRBD2. The germline V gene has CDR1 MGHRA and CDR2 YSYEKL. V lost 2 bases to trimming and J lost 4 bases; unmatched junction nucleotides: 10. This CDR3 spans 18 amino acids.

The chain has TRBV11-3 and TRBJ2-1, with no clear D. The CDR3 is made up of 16 amino acids. Trimming removed 1 base from V and 0 bases from J, with 10 bases in between. Germline V gene lookup returns CDR1 SGHNT and CDR2 YENEEA. CDR3 region: CASSLVPRCSYNEQFF. For the CDR3, the DNA is TGTGCCAGCAGCTTAGTACCCAGGTGCTCCTACAATGAGCAGTTCTTC. The full variable domain, its missing parts supplied by reference TRBV11-3 and TRBJ2-1, is EAGVVQSPRYKIIEKKQPVAFWCNPISGHNTLYWYLQNLGQGPELLIRYENEEAVDDSQLPKDRFSAERLKGVDSTLKIQPAELGDSAVYLCASSLVPRCSYNEQFFGPGTRLTVL.

The chain has TRBV4-1 and TRBJ1-2; D gene unclear. The germline V and J ends were trimmed by 2 bases and 3 bases, with 19 bases remaining between them. Germline-derived CDR1 and CDR2 are MGHRA and YSYEKL. CDR3 length: 17 amino acids. CDR3 in amino acids: CASSQRAFDITDYGYTF. DNA for the CDR3: TGCGCCAGCAGCCAAAGGGCGTTTGACATTACTGACTATGGCTACACCTTC.

The J gene is TRBJ2-7, the V gene TRBV5-5; D ambiguous. From germline, CDR1 is SGHKS and CDR2 YYEKEE (reference sequence). This CDR3 is built from 13 residues. V dropped 2 bases and J dropped 2 bases, with 8 bases sitting between them. The CDR3 is CASSFYSTYEQYF. CDR3 bases: TGTGCCAGCAGCTTCTACTCCACCTACGAGCAGTACTTC.

This chain connects TRBV6-6 to TRBJ2-5; D is perhaps TRBD1 (6 bases). The CDR3 is made up of 14 amino acids. Trimming removed 4 bases from V and 2 bases from J, with 11 bases in between. CDR1 is MNHNY and CDR2 is SVGAGI in the germline V gene (reference sequence). The CDR3: CASSFTGWQETQYF. The CDR3 DNA is TGTGCCAGCAGTTTTACAGGGTGGCAAGAGACCCAGTACTTC.

This chain links TRBV4-2 with TRBJ2-7, with a tentative D call TRBD1 (5 bases). The ends were cut back, 0 bases at V and 0 bases at J, with 9 bases in the middle. This CDR3 has 15 amino acids. Germline V lookup: CDR1 LGHNA, CDR2 YNFKEQ. The CDR3 DNA follows: TGTGCCAGCAGCCAAGATTCAGGGTTCTCCTACGAGCAGTACTTC. Its translation: CASSQDSGFSYEQYF.

The chain combines TRBV30 with TRBJ1-2; TRBD1 matches 8 bases. This CDR3 has 15 residues. CDR1 is GTSNPN, CDR2 SVGIG, per germline (reference sequence). Unmatched junction bases numbered 9, after V lost 2 bases and J lost 4 bases. CDR3 in amino acids: CAWSITDRGPYGYTF. The DNA for the CDR3 is TGTGCCTGGAGTATAACCGACAGGGGCCCCTATGGCTACACCTTC.

The chain combines TRBV29-1 with TRBJ1-1; D is unresolved. The CDR3 runs to 13 residues. Deletions cut 4 bases from V and 2 bases from J, with 11 bases between. Germline CDR1 is SQVTM and CDR2 is ANQGSEA. CDR3 sequence: CSVGGGRNTEAFF. Here the CDR3 DNA reads TGCAGCGTTGGAGGAGGGCGAAACACTGAAGCTTTCTTT.

The J gene is TRBJ2-7, the V gene TRBV27; weak D call: TRBD1 (5 bases). CDR1 is MNHEY and CDR2 is SMNVEV in the germline V gene (reference sequence). The CDR3 has 14 amino acids. The germline V and J ends were trimmed by 2 bases and 0 bases, with 8 bases remaining between them. CDR3: CASSLQGSSYEQYF. CDR3 DNA: TGTGCCAGCAGTTTACAGGGTTCCTCCTACGAGCAGTACTTC.

CDR3 loop: CASSLGTRIQETQYF. CDR3 coding DNA: TGTGCCAGCAGTTTAGGGACGCGGATTCAAGAGACCCAGTACTTC. V is TRBV28 and J is TRBJ2-5; TRBD1 or TRBD2 may be the D gene (5 bases each). The CDR3 extends over 15 amino acids. Trimming took off 2 bases at V and 2 bases at J, with 12 bases between the two ends. The germline V gene has CDR1 MDHEN and CDR2 SYDVKM.

Turning to this clone: The sample has other DNA sequences that encode this CDR3 too. V is TRBV15 and J is TRBJ1-1, with D perhaps TRBD1 (6 bases). There are 14 residues in the CDR3. Germline V lookup: CDR1 LNHNV, CDR2 YYDKDF (reference sequence). V gave up 0 bases and J gave up 1 base, with 6 bases separating them. CDR3 residues: CATSRDRGNTEAFF. The CDR3 DNA is TGTGCCACCAGCAGAGACAGGGGGAACACTGAAGCTTTCTTT.

The chain couples TRBV7-2 to TRBJ2-1; 10 bases line up with TRBD1. Germline V gene lookup returns CDR1 SGHTA and CDR2 FQGNSA. The CDR3 has 17 residues. J gave up 2 bases and V 7 bases, and 11 bases lay outside the gene matches. The CDR3 loop reads CASTPGQGMRTYNEQFF. As DNA, the CDR3 is TGTGCCAGCACCCCGGGACAGGGGATGCGGACCTACAATGAGCAGTTCTTC. Complete variable domain (other parts from reference TRBV7-2 and TRBJ2-1): GAGVSQSPSNKVTEKGKDVELRCDPISGHTALYWYRQSLGQGLEFLIYFQGNSAPDKSGLPSDRFSAERTGGSVSTLTIQRTQQEDSAVYLCASTPGQGMRTYNEQFFGPGTRLTVL.

The chain couples TRBV27 to TRBJ2-7, with 7 bases lining up with TRBD2. This CDR3 contains 13 residues. Germline CDR1 and CDR2: MNHEY and SMNVEV (reference sequence). Unmatched junction bases numbered 6, after V lost 6 bases and J lost 4 bases. CDR3 amino acids: CASRSTSRYEQYF. In nucleotides, the CDR3 is TGTGCCAGCAGATCGACTAGCCGTTACGAGCAGTACTTC.

The chain carries TRBV30 and TRBJ1-2, with D possibly being TRBD1 (6 bases). V lost 0 bases, J lost 4 bases, and 12 bases lay in between. Germline CDR1 and CDR2: GTSNPN and SVGIG (reference sequence). The CDR3 totals 14 residues. The CDR3 here is CAWSVPDRSYGYTF. The CDR3 DNA follows: TGTGCCTGGAGTGTACCTGACAGGAGCTATGGCTACACCTTC.

The chain combines TRBV6-6 with TRBJ2-3; the D is unclear. The CDR3 has 15 residues. Germline assignment: CDR1 MNHNY and CDR2 SVGAGI (reference sequence). V was pared by 4 bases and J by 1 base, with 12 bases between. CDR3 in DNA: TGTGCCAGCAGTTTGGTGGCAGTGGGCACAGATACGCAGTATTTT. This sequence encodes CASSLVAVGTDTQYF.

The chain links TRBV10-1 to TRBJ2-7; TRBD2 matches at 11 bases. The CDR3 consists of 16 residues. Unmatched junction bases numbered 6, after V lost 2 bases and J lost 3 bases. The germline V gene has CDR1 WNHNN and CDR2 SYGVQD (reference sequence). The CDR3 protein is CASSEASGRLVYEQYF. CDR3 DNA: TGCGCCAGCAGTGAGGCTAGCGGGAGGCTGGTCTACGAGCAGTACTTC.

The chain carries TRBV21-1 and TRBJ2-2; the tabulated D call, TRBD1, remains unverified against the DNA. TRBV21-1 is given as a pseudogene. This CDR3 spans 15 amino acids. The CDR3 sequence is CASSKYSFNTGELFF. The CDR3 DNA reads as TGTGCCAGCAGCAAATACAGCTTTAACACCGGGGAGCTGTTTTTT.

This sequence joins TRBV6-1 and TRBJ2-3; 13 bases are a match to TRBD2. V lost 4 bases to trimming and J lost 5 bases; unmatched junction nucleotides: 3. The germline V gene has CDR1 MNHNS and CDR2 SASEGT. CDR3 length: 15 amino acids. The CDR3 sequence: CASSGTSGSQDTQYF. The DNA of the CDR3 is TGTGCCAGCAGTGGGACTAGCGGGAGTCAAGATACGCAGTATTTT.